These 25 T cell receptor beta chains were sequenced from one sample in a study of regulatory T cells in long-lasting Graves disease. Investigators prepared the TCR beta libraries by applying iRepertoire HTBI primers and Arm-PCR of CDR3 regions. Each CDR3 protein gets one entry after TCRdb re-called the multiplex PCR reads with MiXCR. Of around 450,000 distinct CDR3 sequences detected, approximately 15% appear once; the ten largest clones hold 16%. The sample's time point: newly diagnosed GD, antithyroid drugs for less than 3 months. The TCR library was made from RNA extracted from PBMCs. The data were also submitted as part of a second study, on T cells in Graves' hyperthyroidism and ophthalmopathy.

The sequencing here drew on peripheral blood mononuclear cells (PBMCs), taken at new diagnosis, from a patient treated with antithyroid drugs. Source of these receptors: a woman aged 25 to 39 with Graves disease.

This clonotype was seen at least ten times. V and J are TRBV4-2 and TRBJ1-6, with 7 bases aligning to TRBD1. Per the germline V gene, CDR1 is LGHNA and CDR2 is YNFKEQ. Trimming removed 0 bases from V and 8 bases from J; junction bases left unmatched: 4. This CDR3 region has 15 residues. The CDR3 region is CASSQEGDSDSPLHF. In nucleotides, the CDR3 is TGTGCCAGCAGCCAAGAAGGGGACAGCGATTCACCCCTCCACTTT.

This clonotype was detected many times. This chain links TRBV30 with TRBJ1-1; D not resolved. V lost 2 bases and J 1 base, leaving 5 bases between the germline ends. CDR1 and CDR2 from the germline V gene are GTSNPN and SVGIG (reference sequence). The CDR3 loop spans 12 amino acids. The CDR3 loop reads CAWSSRNTEAFF. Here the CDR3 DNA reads TGTGCCTGGAGTTCGAGGAACACTGAAGCTTTCTTT.

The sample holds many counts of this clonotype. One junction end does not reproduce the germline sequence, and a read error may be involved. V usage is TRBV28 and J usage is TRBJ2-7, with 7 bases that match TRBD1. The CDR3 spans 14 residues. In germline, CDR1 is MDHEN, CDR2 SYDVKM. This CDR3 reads CASSTDRDGTRWDF. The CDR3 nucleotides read TGTGCCAGCAGTACTGACAGGGACGGAACCCGGTGGGACTTC.

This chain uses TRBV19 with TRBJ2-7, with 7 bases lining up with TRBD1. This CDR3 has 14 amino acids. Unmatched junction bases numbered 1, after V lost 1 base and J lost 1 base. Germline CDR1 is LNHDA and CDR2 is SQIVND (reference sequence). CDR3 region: CASSIAQGSYEQYF. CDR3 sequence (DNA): TGTGCCAGTAGTATAGCACAGGGGTCCTACGAGCAGTACTTC. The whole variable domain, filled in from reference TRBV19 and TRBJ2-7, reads DGGITQSPKYLFRKEGQNVTLSCEQNLNHDAMYWYRQDPGQGLRLIYYSQIVNDFQKGDIAEGYSVSREKKESFPLTVTSAQKNPTAFYLCASSIAQGSYEQYFGPGTRLTVT.

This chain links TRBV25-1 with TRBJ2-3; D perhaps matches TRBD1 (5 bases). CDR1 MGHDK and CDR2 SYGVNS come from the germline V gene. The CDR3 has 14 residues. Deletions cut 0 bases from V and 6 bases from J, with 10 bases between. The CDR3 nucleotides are TGTGCCAGCAGTGAATATAAGGGGTCGGATACGCAGTATTTT. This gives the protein CASSEYKGSDTQYF.

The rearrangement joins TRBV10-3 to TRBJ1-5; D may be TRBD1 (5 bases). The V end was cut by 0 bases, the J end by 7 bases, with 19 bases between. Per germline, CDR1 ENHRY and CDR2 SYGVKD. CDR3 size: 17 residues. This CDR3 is CAISESIQPGTRQPQHF. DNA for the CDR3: TGTGCCATCAGTGAGTCGATTCAGCCAGGGACGAGGCAGCCCCAGCATTTT.

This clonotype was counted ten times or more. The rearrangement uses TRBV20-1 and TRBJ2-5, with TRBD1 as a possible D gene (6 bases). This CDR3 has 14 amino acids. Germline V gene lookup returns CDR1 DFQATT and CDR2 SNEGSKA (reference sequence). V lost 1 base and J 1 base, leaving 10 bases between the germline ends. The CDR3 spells CSARVGTPQETQYF. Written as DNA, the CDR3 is TGCAGTGCTAGAGTAGGGACACCCCAAGAGACCCAGTACTTC.

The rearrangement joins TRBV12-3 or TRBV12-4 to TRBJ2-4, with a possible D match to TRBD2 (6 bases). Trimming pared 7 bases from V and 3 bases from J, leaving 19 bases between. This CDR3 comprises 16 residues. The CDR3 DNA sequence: TGTGCCAGCACCCCCGGGGGAGCTGGGCACAAAAACATTCAGTACTTC. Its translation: CASTPGGAGHKNIQYF.

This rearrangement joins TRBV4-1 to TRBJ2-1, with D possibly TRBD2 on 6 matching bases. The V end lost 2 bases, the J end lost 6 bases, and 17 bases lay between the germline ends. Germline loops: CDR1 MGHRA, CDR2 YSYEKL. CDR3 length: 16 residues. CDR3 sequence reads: CASSQLLAGRSNEQFF. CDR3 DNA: TGCGCCAGCAGCCAACTATTGGCGGGAAGGTCCAATGAGCAGTTCTTC.

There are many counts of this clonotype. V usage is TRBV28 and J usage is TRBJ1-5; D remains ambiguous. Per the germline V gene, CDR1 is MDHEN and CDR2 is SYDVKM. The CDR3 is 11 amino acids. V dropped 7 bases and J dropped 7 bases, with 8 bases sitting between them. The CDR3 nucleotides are TGTGCCAGCACGGGTGGGCAGCCCCAGCATTTT. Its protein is CASTGGQPQHF.

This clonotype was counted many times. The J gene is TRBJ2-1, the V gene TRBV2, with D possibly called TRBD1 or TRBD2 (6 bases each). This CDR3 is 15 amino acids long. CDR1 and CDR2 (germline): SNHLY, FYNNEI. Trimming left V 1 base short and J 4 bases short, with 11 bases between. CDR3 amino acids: CASSEEGGTYNEQFF. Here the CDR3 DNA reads TGTGCCAGCAGTGAAGAAGGGGGGACATACAATGAGCAGTTCTTC.

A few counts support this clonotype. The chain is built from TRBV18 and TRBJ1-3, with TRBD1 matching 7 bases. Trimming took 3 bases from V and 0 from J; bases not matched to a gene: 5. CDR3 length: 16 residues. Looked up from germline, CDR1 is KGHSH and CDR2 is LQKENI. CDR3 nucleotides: TGTGCCAGCTCACCGCAGGGGGAAAGCTCTGGAAACACCATATATTTT. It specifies CASSPQGESSGNTIYF.

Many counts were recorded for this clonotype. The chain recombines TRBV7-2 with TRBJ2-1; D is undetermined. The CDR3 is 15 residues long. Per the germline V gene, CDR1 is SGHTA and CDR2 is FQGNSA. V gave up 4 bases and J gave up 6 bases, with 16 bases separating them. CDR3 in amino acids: CASSSYLGARNEQFF. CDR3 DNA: TGTGCCAGCAGCTCCTATCTAGGTGCCCGCAATGAGCAGTTCTTC. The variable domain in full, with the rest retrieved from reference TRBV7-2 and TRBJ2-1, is GAGVSQSPSNKVTEKGKDVELRCDPISGHTALYWYRQSLGQGLEFLIYFQGNSAPDKSGLPSDRFSAERTGGSVSTLTIQRTQQEDSAVYLCASSSYLGARNEQFFGPGTRLTVL.

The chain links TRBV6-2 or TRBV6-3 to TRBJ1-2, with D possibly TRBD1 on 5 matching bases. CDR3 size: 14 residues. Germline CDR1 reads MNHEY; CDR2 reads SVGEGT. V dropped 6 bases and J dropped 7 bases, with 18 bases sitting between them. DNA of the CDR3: TGTGCCAGCAGACGTACAGGAGGAAAGGGTGGCTACACCTTC. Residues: CASRRTGGKGGYTF.

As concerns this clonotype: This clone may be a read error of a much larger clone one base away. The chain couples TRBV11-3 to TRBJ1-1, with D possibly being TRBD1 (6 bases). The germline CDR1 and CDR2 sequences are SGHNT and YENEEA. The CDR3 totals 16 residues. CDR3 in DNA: TGTACCAGCAGCTTAGACGTGGGCGGGGGGCAGACTGAAGCTTTCTTT. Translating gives CTSSLDVGGGQTEAFF.

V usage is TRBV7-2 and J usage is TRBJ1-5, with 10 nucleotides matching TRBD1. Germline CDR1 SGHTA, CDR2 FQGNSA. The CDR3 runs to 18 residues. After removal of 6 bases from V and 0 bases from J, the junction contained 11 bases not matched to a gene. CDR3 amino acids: CASSFRQGADFSNQPQHF. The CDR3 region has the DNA TGTGCCAGCAGTTTTAGACAGGGGGCGGATTTTAGCAATCAGCCCCAGCATTTT.

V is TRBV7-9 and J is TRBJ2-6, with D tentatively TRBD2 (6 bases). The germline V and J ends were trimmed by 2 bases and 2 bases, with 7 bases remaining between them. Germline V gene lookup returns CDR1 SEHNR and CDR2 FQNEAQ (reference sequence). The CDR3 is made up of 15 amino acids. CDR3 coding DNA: TGTGCCAGCAGCTTACCGGGGGCTGGGGCCAACGTCCTGACTTTC. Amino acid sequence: CASSLPGAGANVLTF.

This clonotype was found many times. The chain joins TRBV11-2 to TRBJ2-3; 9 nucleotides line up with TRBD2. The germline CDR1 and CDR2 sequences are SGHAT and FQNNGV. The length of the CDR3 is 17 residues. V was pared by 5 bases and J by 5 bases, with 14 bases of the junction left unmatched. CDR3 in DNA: TGTGCCAGCAGCCCCCCTTCGACTAGCGGCGTACGAGATACGCAGTATTTT. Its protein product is CASSPPSTSGVRDTQYF.

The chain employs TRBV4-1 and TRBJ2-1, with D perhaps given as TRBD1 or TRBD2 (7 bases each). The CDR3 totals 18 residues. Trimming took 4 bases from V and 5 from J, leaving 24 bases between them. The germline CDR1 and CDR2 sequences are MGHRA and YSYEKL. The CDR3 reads CASSPQGEAGWGNNEQFF. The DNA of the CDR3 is TGCGCCAGCAGCCCCCAGGGGGAAGCGGGATGGGGTAACAATGAGCAGTTCTTC.

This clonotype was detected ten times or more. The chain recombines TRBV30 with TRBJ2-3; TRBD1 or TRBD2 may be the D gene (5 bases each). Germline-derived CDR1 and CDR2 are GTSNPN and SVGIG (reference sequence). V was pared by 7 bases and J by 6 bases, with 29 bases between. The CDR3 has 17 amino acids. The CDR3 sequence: CAFRYRTGTRVRDTQYF. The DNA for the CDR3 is TGTGCCTTTCGCTATCGAACCGGGACCCGGGTTCGGGATACGCAGTATTTT.

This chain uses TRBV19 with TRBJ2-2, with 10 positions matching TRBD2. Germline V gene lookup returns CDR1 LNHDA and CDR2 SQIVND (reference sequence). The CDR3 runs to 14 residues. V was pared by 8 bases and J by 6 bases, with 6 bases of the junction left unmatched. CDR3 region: CASRLAGVPGELFF. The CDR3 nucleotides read TGTGCCAGTCGGCTAGCGGGAGTGCCCGGGGAGCTGTTTTTT.

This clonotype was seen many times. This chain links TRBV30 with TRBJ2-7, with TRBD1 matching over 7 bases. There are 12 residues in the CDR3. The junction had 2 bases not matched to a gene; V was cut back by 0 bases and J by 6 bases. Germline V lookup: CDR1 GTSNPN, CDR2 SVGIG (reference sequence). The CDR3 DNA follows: TGTGCCTGGAGTGTACACAGGGGCGAGCAGTACTTC. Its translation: CAWSVHRGEQYF.

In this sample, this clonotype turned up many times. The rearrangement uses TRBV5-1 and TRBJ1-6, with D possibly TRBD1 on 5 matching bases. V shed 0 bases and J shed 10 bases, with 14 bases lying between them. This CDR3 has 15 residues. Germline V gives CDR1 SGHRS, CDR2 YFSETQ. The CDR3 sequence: CASSLVAGMESPLHF. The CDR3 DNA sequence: TGCGCCAGCAGCTTGGTGGCAGGGATGGAATCACCCCTCCACTTT.

CDR3 nucleotide sequence: TGTGCCTGGAGTGTAAGAAGGTCCGTGAAGCAGTTCTTC. Amino acid sequence: CAWSVRRSVKQFF. The chain recombines TRBV30 with TRBJ2-1, with unresolved D. This CDR3 is 13 amino acids long. Trimming removed 0 bases from V and 11 bases from J, with 14 bases in between. The germline gives CDR1 GTSNPN, CDR2 SVGIG (reference sequence).

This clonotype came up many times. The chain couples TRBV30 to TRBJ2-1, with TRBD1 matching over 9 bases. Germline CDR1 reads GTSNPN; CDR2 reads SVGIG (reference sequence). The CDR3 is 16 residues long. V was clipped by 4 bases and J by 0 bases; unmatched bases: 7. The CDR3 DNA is TGTGCCTGGAACTCTGGACAGGGGTCCTCCTACAATGAGCAGTTCTTC. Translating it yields CAWNSGQGSSYNEQFF.